Following are 29 T cell receptor beta chains from one sample sequenced in a study of STAT5B mutations in CD4+ large granular lymphocyte leukemia. Clones were sequenced by immunoSEQ multiplex PCR, and TCRdb holds only the in-frame ones, with some missing. The table includes about 32,000 clones, 85% detected once. The sample consisted of CD4+ T cells from blood buffy coats. Every receptor here comes from a human donor in good health.

On this clone itself: At one of its ends the junction is not consistent with the germline gene, which may arise from a read error. V gene TRBV27 combines with J gene TRBJ2-1; D may be TRBD2 (7 bases). CDR1 is MNHEY and CDR2 is SMNVEV in the germline V gene (reference sequence). This CDR3 contains 12 residues. The CDR3 loop is CASSTGGRERFF. In nucleotides, the CDR3 is TGTGCCAGCAGTACCGGGGGGCGGGAGCGGTTCTTC.

The J gene is TRBJ2-7, the V gene TRBV4-3; 12 bases agree with TRBD2. The junction had 4 bases not matched to a gene; V was cut back by 4 bases and J by 3 bases. The CDR3 totals 15 residues. The germline V gene encodes CDR1 LGHNA and CDR2 YSLEER. CDR3 region: CASSLGLAGNYEQYF. For the CDR3, the DNA is TGCGCCAGCAGCCTCGGACTAGCGGGAAACTACGAGCAGTACTTC.

The chain uses TRBV11-2 and TRBJ1-4; 9 bases align to TRBD1. The CDR3 consists of 19 residues. V shed 6 bases, J shed 0 bases, and the junction held 14 bases outside the gene matches. Germline V CDR1 and CDR2: SGHAT, FQNNGV. The CDR3: CASRTSGQGYRSTNEKLFF. In nucleotides, the CDR3 is TGTGCCAGCAGAACATCGGGACAGGGATACAGATCAACTAATGAAAAACTGTTTTTT. Using reference TRBV11-2 and TRBJ1-4 for the parts outside the CDR3, the full variable domain is EAGVAQSPRYKIIEKRQSVAFWCNPISGHATLYWYQQILGQGPKLLIQFQNNGVVDDSQLPKDRFSAERLKGVDSTLKIQPAKLEDSAVYLCASRTSGQGYRSTNEKLFFGSGTQLSVL.

The gene calls are TRBV20-1 and TRBJ2-3; a possible D gene is TRBD2 (5 bases). CDR1 and CDR2 from the germline V gene are DFQATT and SNEGSKA (reference sequence). Trimming cost V 5 bases and J 10 bases, with 13 bases left between them. CDR3 size: 11 residues. The CDR3, as DNA: TGCAGTGCTTCGGACTCCCGGGCGCAGTATTTT. Translating it yields CSASDSRAQYF.

This chain joins TRBV6-1 and TRBJ1-1; D is undetermined. Trimming pared 6 bases from V and 1 base from J, leaving 6 bases between. This CDR3 contains 12 residues. Germline assignment: CDR1 MNHNS and CDR2 SASEGT. The CDR3 loop reads CASRESNTEAFF. CDR3 DNA sequence: TGTGCCAGCAGAGAATCGAACACTGAAGCTTTCTTT.

V and J are TRBV29-1 and TRBJ2-7; D unclear. Germline V gene lookup returns CDR1 SQVTM and CDR2 ANQGSEA. The V and J ends lost 5 bases and 5 bases respectively, with 7 bases between them. CDR3 length: 10 residues. The CDR3 spells CSVLLNEQYF. As DNA, the CDR3 is TGCAGCGTTTTACTCAACGAGCAGTACTTC.

The chain carries TRBV27 and TRBJ1-5; maybe TRBD1 (5 bases). This CDR3 is 14 amino acids long. Deletions cut 7 bases from V and 4 bases from J, with 14 bases between. Per the germline V gene, CDR1 is MNHEY and CDR2 is SMNVEV (reference sequence). CDR3: CASKTRQGNQPQHF. CDR3 DNA sequence: TGTGCCAGCAAGACTCGCCAGGGTAATCAGCCCCAGCATTTT.

This chain uses TRBV4-2 with TRBJ2-7, with 8 bases that match TRBD1. Germline V lookup: CDR1 LGHNA, CDR2 YNFKEQ. The CDR3 runs to 13 residues. The V segment lost 1 base and the J segment 8 bases; nucleotides outside the gene matches: 4. The CDR3, as DNA: TGTGCCAGCAGCCAAGGGACAGGGAACCAGCAGTACTTC. This gives the protein CASSQGTGNQQYF.

The rearrangement links TRBV15 to TRBJ1-5; 8 bases are a match to TRBD1. CDR3 size: 14 residues. The V gene's germline CDR1 is LNHNV and CDR2 YYDKDF (reference sequence). V lost 5 bases, J lost 2 bases, and 2 bases stayed unmatched. The CDR3 loop is CATSSQGGNQPQHF. The DNA of the CDR3 is TGTGCCACCAGCTCACAGGGGGGCAATCAGCCCCAGCATTTT. The full variable domain, its missing parts supplied by reference TRBV15 and TRBJ1-5, is DAMVIQNPRYQVTQFGKPVTLSCSQTLNHNVMYWYQQKSSQAPKLLFHYYDKDFNNEADTPDNFQSRRPNTSFCFLDIRSPGLGDTAMYLCATSSQGGNQPQHFGDGTRLSIL.

The chain joins TRBV18 to TRBJ1-2; TRBD1 matches at 12 bases. From germline, CDR1 is KGHSH and CDR2 LQKENI. The CDR3 sequence is 19 residues long. V was clipped by 3 bases and J by 2 bases; unmatched bases: 13. The CDR3 loop is CASSPLGTGGASSNYGYTF. For the CDR3, the DNA is TGTGCCAGCTCACCGCTTGGGACAGGGGGCGCGTCGTCAAACTATGGCTACACCTTC.

This chain connects TRBV13 to TRBJ1-3, with D maybe TRBD1 (5 bases). Trimming removed 2 bases from V and 8 bases from J, with 16 bases in between. Germline-derived CDR1 and CDR2 are PRHDT and FYEKMQ (reference sequence). The CDR3 is 15 residues long. This CDR3 reads CASSLSGHLRDTIYF. The CDR3 nucleotides read TGTGCCAGCAGCTTATCTGGACACTTAAGGGACACCATATATTTT.

This chain uses TRBV7-3 with TRBJ1-2, with 11 bases lining up with TRBD1. With 5 bases clipped from V and 7 bases from J, the junction kept 9 bases outside the gene matches. CDR1 is SGHTA and CDR2 is FQGTGA in the germline V gene. The CDR3 has 15 amino acids. The CDR3 nucleotides are TGTGCCAGCAGCCCCCAACCCGGGACAGGGGGTGGCTACACCTTC. This sequence encodes CASSPQPGTGGGYTF.

The rearrangement links TRBV28 to TRBJ1-4; TRBD1 agrees at 8 bases. The CDR3 is 17 amino acids. V dropped 2 bases and J dropped 2; count of bases not matched to a gene: 7. The germline CDR1 and CDR2 sequences are MDHEN and SYDVKM. CDR3 bases: TGTGCCAGCAGTTTAGGGCAGGGGGCTCTGACTAATGAAAAACTGTTTTTT. Protein product: CASSLGQGALTNEKLFF.

This chain connects TRBV7-8 to TRBJ2-7; D is perhaps TRBD1 (9 bases). CDR1 and CDR2 from the germline V gene are SGHVS and FQNEAQ. This CDR3 contains 15 residues. V was clipped by 3 bases and J by 4 bases, with 16 bases between them. The CDR3 sequence: CASSFGRDRVYEQYF. The DNA for the CDR3 is TGTGCCAGCAGCTTCGGGAGGGACAGGGTTTACGAGCAGTACTTC.

This chain links TRBV28 with TRBJ2-7, with TRBD1 identical over 9 bases. The CDR3 has 15 amino acids. Germline CDR1 and CDR2: MDHEN and SYDVKM. J gave up 4 bases and V 4 bases, and 8 bases lay outside the gene matches. CDR3 DNA: TGTGCCAGCAGTTCCCCCGGGACAGGGAATTACGAGCAGTACTTC. Protein: CASSSPGTGNYEQYF.

J is TRBJ2-6 and V is TRBV19; the match to TRBD1 covers 7 bases. The junction had 2 bases not matched to a gene; V was cut back by 4 bases and J by 2 bases. This CDR3 spans 15 amino acids. The germline CDR1 and CDR2 sequences are LNHDA and SQIVND (reference sequence). This CDR3 is CASSKDRAGANVLTF. The CDR3 DNA reads as TGTGCCAGTAGTAAAGACAGGGCTGGGGCCAACGTCCTGACTTTC.

The chain has TRBV7-2 and TRBJ2-1, with TRBD2 identical over 14 bases. The CDR3 has 15 amino acids. V dropped 3 bases and J dropped 8; count of bases not matched to a gene: 3. Germline values: CDR1 SGHTA, CDR2 FQGNSA. CDR3 residues: CASSFRLAGGHEQFF. For the CDR3, the DNA is TGTGCCAGCAGCTTCCGACTAGCGGGAGGGCATGAGCAGTTCTTC.

CDR3 residues: CASSFPAAGYSYEQYF. In DNA form, the CDR3 reads TGTGCCAGCAGCTTCCCCGCCGCGGGCTATTCCTACGAGCAGTACTTC. The genes are TRBV2 and TRBJ2-7, with D perhaps TRBD2 (5 bases). Per the germline V gene, CDR1 is SNHLY and CDR2 is FYNNEI. The ends were cut back, 6 bases at V and 1 base at J, with 19 bases in the middle. This CDR3 comprises 16 residues.

The table lists this clone with a count of one. This chain uses TRBV2 with TRBJ1-5; the D gene is possibly TRBD1 (6 bases). CDR1 and CDR2 from the germline V gene are SNHLY and FYNNEI. Trimming took 5 bases from V and 6 from J, leaving 14 bases between them. This CDR3 has 14 amino acids. The CDR3 sequence is CASSPQGAGQPQHF. The CDR3 nucleotides are TGTGCCAGCAGTCCACAGGGCGCCGGTCAGCCCCAGCATTTT.

The chain carries TRBV28 and TRBJ2-7; 12 bases are shared with TRBD2. The CDR3 loop spans 18 amino acids. Germline V gene sequence: CDR1 MDHEN, CDR2 SYDVKM. V gave up 3 bases and J gave up 4 bases; unmatched junction bases: 13. CDR3 DNA: TGTGCCAGCAGTTTTATTACCCCGACTAGCGGGAGTCATTACGAGCAGTACTTC. Protein product: CASSFITPTSGSHYEQYF.

The chain recombines TRBV5-1 with TRBJ1-1, with D possibly matching TRBD1 (5 bases). Germline V gene data show CDR1 as SGHRS and CDR2 as YFSETQ. The V end was cut by 0 bases, the J end by 7 bases, with 16 bases between. This CDR3 region has 15 residues. The CDR3 region has the DNA TGCGCCAGCAGCTTGGCCCCTGGGGCAAGACATGAAGCTTTCTTT. This codes for CASSLAPGARHEAFF.

V and J are TRBV2 and TRBJ2-2; 7 positions match TRBD2. The CDR3 sequence is 14 residues long. CDR1 and CDR2 (germline): SNHLY, FYNNEI. Unmatched junction bases numbered 7, after V lost 6 bases and J lost 6 bases. CDR3 DNA: TGTGCCAGCAGGCTAGCGGAGGGGTCCGGGGAGCTGTTTTTT. Protein sequence: CASRLAEGSGELFF.

DNA of the CDR3: TGTGCCAGTAGTGGGTTTCCAGATACGCAGTATTTT. It translates to CASSGFPDTQYF. V is TRBV19 and J is TRBJ2-3; D gene ambiguous. Trimming removed 5 bases from V and 4 bases from J, with 7 bases in between. There are 12 residues in the CDR3. Germline-derived CDR1 and CDR2 are LNHDA and SQIVND (reference sequence).

The chain uses TRBV2 and TRBJ1-5; 8 bases match TRBD1. The V and J ends lost 6 bases and 7 bases, in that order; junction bases with no gene match: 11. Germline CDR1 reads SNHLY; CDR2 reads FYNNEI. This CDR3 is 15 amino acids long. The CDR3 is CASRARQGQEQPQHF. The CDR3 coding sequence is TGTGCCAGCAGGGCCCGACAGGGGCAGGAGCAGCCCCAGCATTTT.

V usage is TRBV4-3 and J usage is TRBJ2-2; D is ambiguous. CDR3 size: 17 residues. With 4 bases removed from V and 0 bases from J, the gap between germline ends came to 15 bases. The germline gives CDR1 LGHNA, CDR2 YSLEER. In DNA form, the CDR3 reads TGCGCCAGCAGCCGGGAATTTAAAGCCGCGAACACCGGGGAGCTGTTTTTT. Translating gives CASSREFKAANTGELFF.

This chain joins TRBV4-1 and TRBJ1-5; weak D call: TRBD1 (5 bases). The CDR3 is made up of 15 amino acids. V shed 4 bases and J shed 4 bases, with 14 bases lying between them. The germline CDR1 and CDR2 sequences are MGHRA and YSYEKL. CDR3 loop: CASSPETANNQPQHF. CDR3 nucleotide sequence: TGCGCCAGCAGCCCCGAGACAGCGAATAATCAGCCCCAGCATTTT.

DNA of the CDR3: TGTGCCAGCAGTGGGGGGAGAGGGACAGGTATCTCTGGGGCCAACGTCCTGACTTTC. Its translation is CASSGGRGTGISGANVLTF. J is TRBJ2-6 and V is TRBV2, with TRBD1 matching 8 bases. The CDR3 totals 19 residues. The V gene's germline CDR1 is SNHLY and CDR2 FYNNEI. The ends lost 4 bases at V and 0 bases at J; junction bases unmatched: 11.

The chain recombines TRBV2 with TRBJ2-5; TRBD2 is a possible D gene (6 bases). The germline gives CDR1 SNHLY, CDR2 FYNNEI. V lost 8 bases and J lost 1, with 11 bases in between. This CDR3 region has 13 residues. The CDR3 DNA reads TGTGCCAGCTCGCGGGGTTTCCAAGAGACCCAGTACTTC. Protein: CASSRGFQETQYF.

In DNA, the CDR3 is TGCGCCAGCAGGGGAGGGTTGAATCAGCCCCAGCATTTT. Its protein product is CASRGGLNQPQHF. The chain joins TRBV4-1 to TRBJ1-5; D unresolved. The CDR3 consists of 13 residues. The V end lost 6 bases, the J end lost 4 bases, and 10 bases lay between the germline ends. The germline CDR1 and CDR2 sequences are MGHRA and YSYEKL.